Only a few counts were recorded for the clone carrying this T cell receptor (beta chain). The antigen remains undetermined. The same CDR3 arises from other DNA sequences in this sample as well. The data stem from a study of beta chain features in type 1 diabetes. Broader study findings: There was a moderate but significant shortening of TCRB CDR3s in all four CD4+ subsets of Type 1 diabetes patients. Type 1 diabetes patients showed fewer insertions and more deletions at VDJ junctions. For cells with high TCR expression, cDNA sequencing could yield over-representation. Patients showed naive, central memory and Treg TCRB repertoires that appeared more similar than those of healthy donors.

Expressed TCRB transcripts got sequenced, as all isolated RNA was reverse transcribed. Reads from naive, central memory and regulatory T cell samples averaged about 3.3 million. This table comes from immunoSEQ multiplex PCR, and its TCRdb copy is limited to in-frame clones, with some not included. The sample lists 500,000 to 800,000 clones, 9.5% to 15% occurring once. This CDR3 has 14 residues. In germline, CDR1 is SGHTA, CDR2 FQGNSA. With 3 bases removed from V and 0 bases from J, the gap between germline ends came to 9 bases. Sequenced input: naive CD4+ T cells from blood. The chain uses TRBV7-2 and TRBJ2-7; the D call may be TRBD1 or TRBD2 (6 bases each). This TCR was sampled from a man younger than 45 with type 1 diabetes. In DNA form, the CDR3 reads TGTGCCAGCAGCTTCGGGGGCAGCTCCTACGAGCAGTACTTC. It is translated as CASSFGGSSYEQYF.